Following are 20 T cell receptor beta chains from one sample sequenced in a study of T cell responses to AZD1222 COVID-19 vaccine. Sequencing was performed with immunoSEQ multiplex PCR; in TCRdb, only in-frame clones are kept and a portion is missing. The data contain about 100,000 clones, 85% to 90% of them singletons. The sequenced sample was peripheral blood, obtained on day 0 of AZD1222 vaccination. All receptors derive from an adult in good health.

The chain combines TRBV19 with TRBJ2-7, with 8 bases matching TRBD2. Germline V gene sequence: CDR1 LNHDA, CDR2 SQIVND (reference sequence). V lost 3 bases, J lost 2 bases, and 9 bases stayed unmatched. The CDR3 loop spans 16 amino acids. In DNA form, the CDR3 reads TGTGCCAGTAGTATCAACGCGGGGGGCAGGCCCTACGAGCAGTACTTC. Its protein product is CASSINAGGRPYEQYF.

The CDR3 DNA reads TGCGCCAGCAGCCAGACAGGGGCAATTTTCTATGGCTACACCTTC. This encodes CASSQTGAIFYGYTF. V gene TRBV4-1 combines with J gene TRBJ1-2; TRBD1 agrees at 8 bases. J was trimmed by 4 bases and V by 3 bases; bases with no gene match: 7. Germline V CDR1 and CDR2: MGHRA, YSYEKL. This CDR3 has 15 residues.

The chain employs TRBV3-1 (or the pseudogene TRBV3-2) and TRBJ2-5, with TRBD2 identical over 9 bases. The CDR3 length is 15 residues. V trimming: 4 bases; J trimming: 2 bases; junction bases outside the gene matches: 5. The germline CDR1 and CDR2 sequences are LGHDT and YNNKEL (reference sequence). The chain's CDR3 is CASSRSGGPQETQYF. For the CDR3, the DNA is TGTGCCAGCAGCCGTAGCGGGGGCCCACAAGAGACCCAGTACTTC.

The CDR3 region has the DNA TGTGCCAGTAGTATTTTGCGGAGCACAGATACGCAGTATTTT. This gives the protein CASSILRSTDTQYF. This chain connects TRBV19 to TRBJ2-3; D call uncertain. The CDR3 contains 14 residues. V was shortened by 3 bases and J by 0 bases, with 7 bases between the two germline ends. Germline V lookup: CDR1 LNHDA, CDR2 SQIVND (reference sequence).

The genes are TRBV2 and TRBJ1-4; no definite D call. This CDR3 region has 11 residues. Deletions cut 7 bases from V and 7 bases from J, with 7 bases between. The germline gives CDR1 SNHLY, CDR2 FYNNEI. CDR3 nucleotide sequence: TGTGCCAGCACCGGCAGTGAAAAACTGTTTTTT. Encoded protein: CASTGSEKLFF.

The chain joins TRBV3-1 (or the pseudogene TRBV3-2) to TRBJ2-2; D gene uncertain. The CDR3 covers 15 residues. Germline assignment: CDR1 LGHDT and CDR2 YNNKEL (reference sequence). The V and J ends lost 4 bases and 3 bases respectively, with 12 bases between them. CDR3 bases: TGTGCCAGCAGCCCCCGATGGGTCGACACCGGGGAGCTGTTTTTT. It translates to CASSPRWVDTGELFF.

V gene TRBV6-5 combines with J gene TRBJ1-2, with D uncertain. The CDR3 runs 15 residues. From germline, CDR1 is MNHEY and CDR2 SVGAGI. V was pared by 8 bases and J by 2 bases, with 18 bases between. CDR3: CASRFLRDLNYGYTF. Here the CDR3 DNA reads TGTGCCAGCCGGTTTCTTAGGGATCTAAACTATGGCTACACCTTC.

The J gene is TRBJ2-2, the V gene TRBV7-3; 7 bases are a match to TRBD1. The CDR3 loop spans 15 amino acids. CDR1 and CDR2 (germline): SGHTA, FQGTGA. The V and J ends lost 4 bases and 6 bases, in that order; junction bases with no gene match: 8. CDR3: CASSSRTGQSGELFF. The CDR3 DNA reads TGTGCCAGCAGCTCGCGGACAGGACAATCCGGGGAGCTGTTTTTT.

This rearrangement joins TRBV7-2 to TRBJ2-1, with a weak D call TRBD2 (7 bases). The germline V and J ends were trimmed by 2 bases and 4 bases, with 15 bases remaining between them. The CDR3 covers 16 residues. Germline V gene lookup returns CDR1 SGHTA and CDR2 FQGNSA. This CDR3 reads CASSLLGRGAYNEQFF. The CDR3 coding sequence is TGTGCCAGCAGCTTATTGGGTCGGGGGGCATACAATGAGCAGTTCTTC.

In its sample, this clone was seen a few times. V is TRBV5-4 and J is TRBJ2-2; D is undetermined. The V end was cut by 0 bases, the J end by 7 bases, with 16 bases between. CDR3 size: 16 residues. CDR1 and CDR2 from the germline V gene are SGHNT and YYREEE (reference sequence). CDR3 nucleotide sequence: TGTGCCAGCAGCTTGGCCGCTTCGATTACGAGCGGGGAGCTGTTTTTT. It is translated as CASSLAASITSGELFF.

The chain has TRBV7-9 and TRBJ1-5, with 7 nucleotides matching TRBD1. V shed 5 bases and J 5 bases; nucleotides not matched to a gene: 6. CDR3 length equals 14 residues. Germline values: CDR1 SEHNR, CDR2 FQNEAQ (reference sequence). CDR3 DNA: TGTGCCAGCAGCGGGACAGCGCTTCATCAGCCCCAGCATTTT. This codes for CASSGTALHQPQHF.

This chain joins TRBV12-3 or TRBV12-4 and TRBJ1-5, with no clear D. V lost 3 bases, J lost 2 bases, and 5 bases lay in between. The CDR3 is 13 residues long. CDR3: CASSFIGNQPQHF. DNA of the CDR3: TGTGCCAGCAGTTTCATCGGCAATCAGCCCCAGCATTTT.

The chain joins TRBV19 to TRBJ2-5; 7 positions match TRBD2. CDR1 is LNHDA and CDR2 is SQIVND in the germline V gene (reference sequence). V trimming: 1 base; J trimming: 2 bases; junction bases outside the gene matches: 7. This CDR3 comprises 16 residues. CDR3 DNA: TGTGCCAGTAGTATAGGCCGGGGGGATCGGCAAGAGACCCAGTACTTC. It encodes CASSIGRGDRQETQYF.

The genes are TRBV7-2 and TRBJ1-1; D call uncertain. The V gene's germline CDR1 is SGHTA and CDR2 FQGNSA. The CDR3 is 14 residues long. Trimming removed 1 base from V and 0 bases from J, with 6 bases in between. CDR3: CASSLGIMNTEAFF. CDR3 in DNA: TGTGCCAGCAGCTTAGGGATCATGAACACTGAAGCTTTCTTT.

The rearrangement joins TRBV7-3 to TRBJ1-2; D remains ambiguous. Germline lookup yields CDR1 SGHTA and CDR2 FQGTGA. The V gene lost 0 bases and the J gene lost 6 bases, with 11 bases spanning the gap. This CDR3 contains 14 residues. This chain's CDR3 is CASSLTASLDGYTF. DNA of the CDR3: TGTGCCAGCAGCTTAACTGCGTCCCTCGATGGCTACACCTTC.

The chain couples TRBV28 to TRBJ1-6; 9 bases map to TRBD1. Germline trimming cut 7 bases from V and 10 bases from J; bases unmatched to any gene: 8. The CDR3 loop spans 14 amino acids. Germline CDR1 and CDR2: MDHEN and SYDVKM. The CDR3 loop is CASTPQQGASPLHF. CDR3 sequence (DNA): TGTGCCAGCACCCCACAACAGGGGGCATCACCCCTCCACTTT.

The V gene is TRBV18, the J gene TRBJ1-2; 7 bases match TRBD1. Germline V CDR1 and CDR2: KGHSH, LQKENI. This CDR3 is built from 16 residues. J lost 4 bases, V lost 1 base, and 9 bases had no gene match. CDR3 protein: CASSPLTVGQSYGYTF. In DNA, the CDR3 is TGTGCCAGCTCACCACTCACCGTGGGACAGTCCTATGGCTACACCTTC.

The V gene is TRBV28, the J gene TRBJ1-2; 9 bases fit TRBD1. Per the germline V gene, CDR1 is MDHEN and CDR2 is SYDVKM. Germline trimming cut 5 bases from V and 4 bases from J; bases unmatched to any gene: 8. The CDR3 runs to 15 residues. The DNA for the CDR3 is TGTGCCAGCAGTCTCCCGGGACAGGGAGGCTATGGCTACACCTTC. It yields the protein CASSLPGQGGYGYTF.

J is TRBJ1-1 and V is TRBV7-3; possible D gene TRBD1, 5 bases. CDR3 size: 14 residues. Germline CDR1 reads SGHTA; CDR2 reads FQGTGA. V shed 3 bases and J shed 1 base, with 9 bases lying between them. CDR3 residues: CASSFNGGNTEAFF. The CDR3 DNA is TGTGCCAGCAGCTTCAATGGGGGGAACACTGAAGCTTTCTTT.

The V call is TRBV5-4, the J call TRBJ2-2; 8 bases map to TRBD2. The V gene end was trimmed by 1 base and the J gene end by 5 bases; junction bases not matched to a gene: 4. CDR1 is SGHNT, CDR2 YYREEE, per germline (reference sequence). The CDR3 covers 15 residues. The CDR3 spells CASSLRTSMTGELFF. CDR3 coding DNA: TGTGCCAGCAGCTTGCGGACTAGCATGACCGGGGAGCTGTTTTTT.